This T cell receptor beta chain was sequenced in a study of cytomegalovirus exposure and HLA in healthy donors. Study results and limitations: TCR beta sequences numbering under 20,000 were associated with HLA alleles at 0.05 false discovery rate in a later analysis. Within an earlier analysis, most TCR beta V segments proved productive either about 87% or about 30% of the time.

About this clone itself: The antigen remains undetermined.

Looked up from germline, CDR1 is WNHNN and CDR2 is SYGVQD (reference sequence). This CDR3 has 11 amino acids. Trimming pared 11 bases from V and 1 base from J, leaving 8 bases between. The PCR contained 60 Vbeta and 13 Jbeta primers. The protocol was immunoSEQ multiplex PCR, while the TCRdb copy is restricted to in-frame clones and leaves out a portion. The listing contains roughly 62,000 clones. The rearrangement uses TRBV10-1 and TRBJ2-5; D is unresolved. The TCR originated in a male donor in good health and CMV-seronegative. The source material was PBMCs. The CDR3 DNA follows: TGCGCCGGGCCCCCCCAAGAGACCCAGTACTTC. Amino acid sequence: CAGPPQETQYF.